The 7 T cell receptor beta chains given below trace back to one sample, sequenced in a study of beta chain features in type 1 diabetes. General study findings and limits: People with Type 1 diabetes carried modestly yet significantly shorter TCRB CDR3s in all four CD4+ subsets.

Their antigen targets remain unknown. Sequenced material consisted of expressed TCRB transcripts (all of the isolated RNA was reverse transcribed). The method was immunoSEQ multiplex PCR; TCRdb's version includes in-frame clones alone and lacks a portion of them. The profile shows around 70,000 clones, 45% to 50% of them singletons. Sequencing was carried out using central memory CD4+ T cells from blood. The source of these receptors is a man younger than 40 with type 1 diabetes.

The CDR3 nucleotides are TGCAGCGTTGGGAGGCGGGGGGCTAGTGGCGAGCAGTACTTC. Protein sequence: CSVGRRGASGEQYF. This chain uses TRBV29-1 with TRBJ2-7, with 8 bases fitting TRBD2. The CDR3 sequence is 14 residues long. CDR1 is SQVTM and CDR2 is ANQGSEA in the germline V gene. Unmatched junction bases numbered 11, after V lost 4 bases and J lost 6 bases.

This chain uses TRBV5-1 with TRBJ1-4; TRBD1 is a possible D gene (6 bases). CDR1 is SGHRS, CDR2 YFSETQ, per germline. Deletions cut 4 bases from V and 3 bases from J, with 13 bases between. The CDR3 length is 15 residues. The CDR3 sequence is CASSPTGNSNEKLFF. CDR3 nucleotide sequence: TGCGCCAGCAGCCCAACAGGGAACTCTAATGAAAAACTGTTTTTT.

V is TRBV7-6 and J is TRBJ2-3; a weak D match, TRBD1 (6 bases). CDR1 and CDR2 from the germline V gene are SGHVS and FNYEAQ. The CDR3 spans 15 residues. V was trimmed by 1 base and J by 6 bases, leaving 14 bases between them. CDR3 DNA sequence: TGTGCCAGCAGCTTAGAGACAGGACCCTGGGATACGCAGTATTTT. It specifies CASSLETGPWDTQYF. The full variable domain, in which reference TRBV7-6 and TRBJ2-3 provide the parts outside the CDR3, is GAGVSQSPRYKVTKRGQDVALRCDPISGHVSLYWYRQALGQGPEFLTYFNYEAQQDKSGLPNDRFSAERPEGSISTLTIQRTEQRDSAMYRCASSLETGPWDTQYFGPGTRLTVL.

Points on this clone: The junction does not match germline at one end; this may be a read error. The DNA for the CDR3 is TGTGCCAACAGTTTAGGGGTAGCGGGGGGTCGCGAGCAGTACTTC. Protein product: CANSLGVAGGREQYF. The chain combines TRBV28 with TRBJ2-5; 10 bases agree with TRBD2. The better agreement between TRBJ2-7 and the DNA end casts doubt on the J call. Germline assignment: CDR1 MDHEN and CDR2 SYDVKM. CDR3 length: 15 amino acids.

The CDR3 loop reads CASSSRGGGASSTDTQYF. The CDR3 DNA sequence: TGTGCCAGTAGTTCCCGCGGGGGGGGCGCATCGAGCACAGATACGCAGTATTTT. The chain carries TRBV19 and TRBJ2-3; 9 bases agree with TRBD2. The CDR3 extends over 18 amino acids. Per the germline V gene, CDR1 is LNHDA and CDR2 is SQIVND (reference sequence). J lost 0 bases, V lost 5 bases, and 12 bases had no gene match.

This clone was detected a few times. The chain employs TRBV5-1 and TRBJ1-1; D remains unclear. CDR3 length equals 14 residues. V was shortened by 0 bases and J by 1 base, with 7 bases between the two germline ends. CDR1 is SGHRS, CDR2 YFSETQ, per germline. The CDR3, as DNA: TGCGCCAGCAGCTTGGCACTAACGAACACTGAAGCTTTCTTT. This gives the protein CASSLALTNTEAFF. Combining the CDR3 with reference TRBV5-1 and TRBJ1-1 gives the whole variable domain KAGVTQTPRYLIKTRGQQVTLSCSPISGHRSVSWYQQTPGQGLQFLFEYFSETQRNKGNFPGRFSGRQFSNSRSEMNVSTLELGDSALYLCASSLALTNTEAFFGQGTRLTVV.

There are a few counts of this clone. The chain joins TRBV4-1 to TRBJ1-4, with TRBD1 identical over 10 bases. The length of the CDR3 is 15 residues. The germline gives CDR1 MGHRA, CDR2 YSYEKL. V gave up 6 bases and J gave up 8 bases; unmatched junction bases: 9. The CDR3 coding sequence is TGCGCCAGCAGGAACCGGGACAGGGGTGAGGAAAAACTGTTTTTT. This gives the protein CASRNRDRGEEKLFF.